The 10 T cell receptor beta chains below come from one sample, sequenced in a study of T-cell memory formation after mild COVID-19. TCRdb independently ran MiXCR on the 5' RACE reads; one entry per CDR3 protein. Among under 450,000 distinct CDR3 sequences, about 22% were seen once, and the ten largest hold around 13%. Sequenced: PBMCs or a T cell subset sorted from them (not recorded which). These receptor sequences come from an adult woman who had mild COVID-19 (a few samples of this study predate the infection). Cell type and time point are not known.

This clonotype was observed a single time. The chain recombines TRBV20-1 with TRBJ1-2, with D possibly matching TRBD1 (6 bases). The germline gives CDR1 DFQATT, CDR2 SNEGSKA (reference sequence). There are 15 residues in the CDR3. Trimming shortened V by 2 bases and J by 5 bases, and 18 bases separated the two germline ends. The CDR3, as DNA: TGCAGTGCTAGAAGTGATGGCAGGGGAGGGTATGGCTACACCTTC. This sequence encodes CSARSDGRGGYGYTF.

The chain uses TRBV25-1 and TRBJ2-1; 7 bases map to TRBD2. Looked up from germline, CDR1 is MGHDK and CDR2 is SYGVNS. The trim removed 1 base at V and 7 bases at J, leaving 4 bases unmatched. This CDR3 contains 14 residues. The CDR3 here is CASSEWGGKNEQFF. CDR3 nucleotides: TGTGCCAGCAGTGAATGGGGGGGAAAGAATGAGCAGTTCTTC.

The chain uses TRBV19 and TRBJ2-3; 7 bases match TRBD1. V was pared by 5 bases and J by 3 bases, with 8 bases of the junction left unmatched. Germline V gene sequence: CDR1 LNHDA, CDR2 SQIVND (reference sequence). The CDR3 contains 15 residues. In nucleotides, the CDR3 is TGTGCCAGTAGTTCCAGGGGGTGGGGAACAGATACGCAGTATTTT. Its protein product is CASSSRGWGTDTQYF.

This chain links TRBV5-1 with TRBJ2-3; no clear D. From germline, CDR1 is SGHRS and CDR2 YFSETQ. The CDR3 has 16 residues. V was shortened by 6 bases and J by 0 bases, with 17 bases between the two germline ends. CDR3 nucleotides: TGCGCCAGCAAGCCAACGTACGGGCGGAGCACAGATACGCAGTATTTT. This codes for CASKPTYGRSTDTQYF.

The chain employs TRBV7-3 and TRBJ2-1; weak D call: TRBD1 (5 bases). V lost 5 bases and J 11 bases, leaving 13 bases between the germline ends. Germline V gene sequence: CDR1 SGHTA, CDR2 FQGTGA. The CDR3 is 12 amino acids. The chain's CDR3 is CASSPDSRQQFF. CDR3 nucleotides: TGTGCCAGCAGCCCCGACAGCCGGCAGCAGTTCTTC.

There are a few counts of this clonotype. V is TRBV5-1 and J is TRBJ2-7, with a tentative D call TRBD2 (5 bases). V was shortened by 0 bases and J by 5 bases, with 12 bases between the two germline ends. The CDR3 is made up of 14 amino acids. Germline V gives CDR1 SGHRS, CDR2 YFSETQ. CDR3 in amino acids: CASSLAGGFHEQYF. The CDR3 DNA reads as TGCGCCAGCAGCTTGGCAGGCGGGTTCCACGAGCAGTACTTC.

V usage is TRBV6-5 and J usage is TRBJ1-5; maybe TRBD1 (6 bases). Germline V lookup: CDR1 MNHEY, CDR2 SVGAGI. The V end was cut by 6 bases, the J end by 4 bases, with 10 bases between. The CDR3 consists of 13 residues. CDR3 DNA sequence: TGTGCCAGCAGCGGGGGGCCGAATCAGCCCCAGCATTTT. Amino acid sequence: CASSGGPNQPQHF.

The table lists this clonotype with a few counts. This chain connects TRBV5-1 to TRBJ2-7, with 8 bases matching TRBD2. CDR1 SGHRS and CDR2 YFSETQ come from the germline V gene. The CDR3 contains 15 residues. Losses at the gene ends were 4 bases for V and 2 bases for J; bases not matched to a gene: 8. The CDR3 protein is CASSPIGGGPYEQYF. In nucleotides, the CDR3 is TGCGCCAGCAGCCCCATAGGCGGGGGGCCCTACGAGCAGTACTTC.

The rearrangement uses TRBV20-1 and TRBJ2-1, with D tentatively TRBD2 (5 bases). The CDR3 sequence is 15 residues long. Germline V gene data show CDR1 as DFQATT and CDR2 as SNEGSKA (reference sequence). V was pared by 3 bases and J by 0 bases, with 12 bases between. CDR3 bases: TGCAGTGCTAGCAGTCCGAGGGACTCCTACAATGAGCAGTTCTTC. It specifies CSASSPRDSYNEQFF.

This CDR3 reads CAISADRGAYEQYF. The CDR3, as DNA: TGTGCCATCAGCGCCGACAGGGGGGCCTACGAGCAGTACTTC. The gene calls are TRBV10-3 and TRBJ2-7, with 9 positions matching TRBD1. The CDR3 has 14 amino acids. J was trimmed by 2 bases and V by 6 bases; bases with no gene match: 5. Germline V gives CDR1 ENHRY, CDR2 SYGVKD.